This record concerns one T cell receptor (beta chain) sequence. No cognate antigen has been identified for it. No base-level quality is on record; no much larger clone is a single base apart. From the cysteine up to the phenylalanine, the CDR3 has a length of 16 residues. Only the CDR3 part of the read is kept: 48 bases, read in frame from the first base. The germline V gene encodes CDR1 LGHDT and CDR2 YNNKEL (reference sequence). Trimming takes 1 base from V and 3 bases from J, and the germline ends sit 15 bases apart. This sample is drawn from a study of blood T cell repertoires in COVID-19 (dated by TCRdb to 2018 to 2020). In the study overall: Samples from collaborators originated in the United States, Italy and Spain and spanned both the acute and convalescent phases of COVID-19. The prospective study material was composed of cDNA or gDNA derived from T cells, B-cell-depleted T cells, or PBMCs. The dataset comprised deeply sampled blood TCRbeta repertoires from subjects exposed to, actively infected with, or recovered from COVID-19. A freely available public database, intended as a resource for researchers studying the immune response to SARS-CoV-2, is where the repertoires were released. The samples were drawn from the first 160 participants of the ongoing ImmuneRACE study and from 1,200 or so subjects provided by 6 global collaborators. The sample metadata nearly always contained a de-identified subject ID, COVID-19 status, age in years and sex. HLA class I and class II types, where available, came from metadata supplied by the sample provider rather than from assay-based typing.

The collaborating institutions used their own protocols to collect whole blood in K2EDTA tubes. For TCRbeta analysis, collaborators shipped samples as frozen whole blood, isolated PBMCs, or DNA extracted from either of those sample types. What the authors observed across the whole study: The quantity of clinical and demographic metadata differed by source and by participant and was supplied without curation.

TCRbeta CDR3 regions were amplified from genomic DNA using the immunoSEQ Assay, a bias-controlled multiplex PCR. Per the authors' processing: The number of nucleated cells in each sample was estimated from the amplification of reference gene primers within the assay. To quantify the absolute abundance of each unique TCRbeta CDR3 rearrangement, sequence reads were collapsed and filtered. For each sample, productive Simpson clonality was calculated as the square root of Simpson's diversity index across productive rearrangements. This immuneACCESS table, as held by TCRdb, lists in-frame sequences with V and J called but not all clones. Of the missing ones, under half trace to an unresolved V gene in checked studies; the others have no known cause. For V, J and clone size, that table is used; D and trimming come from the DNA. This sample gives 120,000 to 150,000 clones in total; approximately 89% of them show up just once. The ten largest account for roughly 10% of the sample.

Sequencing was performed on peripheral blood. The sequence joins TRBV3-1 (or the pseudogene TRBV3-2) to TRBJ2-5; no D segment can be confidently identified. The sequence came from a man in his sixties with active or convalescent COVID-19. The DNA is TGTGCCAGCAGCCAAGCAGGCCCACACCCTAAAGAGACCCAGTACTTC. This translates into CASSQAGPHPKETQYF.